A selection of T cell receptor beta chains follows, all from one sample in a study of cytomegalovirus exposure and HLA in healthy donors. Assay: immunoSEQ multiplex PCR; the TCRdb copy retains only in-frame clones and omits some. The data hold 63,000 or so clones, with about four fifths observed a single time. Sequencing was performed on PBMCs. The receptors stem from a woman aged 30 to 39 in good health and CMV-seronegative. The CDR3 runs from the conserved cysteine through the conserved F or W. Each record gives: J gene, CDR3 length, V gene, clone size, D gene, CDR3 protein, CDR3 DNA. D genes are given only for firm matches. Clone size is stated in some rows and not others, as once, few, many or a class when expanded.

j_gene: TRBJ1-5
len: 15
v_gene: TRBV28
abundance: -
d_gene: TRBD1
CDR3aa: CASSLGGGYNQPQHF
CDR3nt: TGTGCCAGCAGCCTAGGGGGCGGCTACAATCAGCCCCAGCATTTT

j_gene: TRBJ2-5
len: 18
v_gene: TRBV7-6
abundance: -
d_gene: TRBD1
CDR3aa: CASSLGYFRGLVGETQYF
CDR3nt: TGTGCCAGCAGCTTAGGTTACTTCAGGGGGCTGGTGGGAGAGACCCAGTACTTC

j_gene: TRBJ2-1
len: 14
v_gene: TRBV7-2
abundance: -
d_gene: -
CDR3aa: CASSLRDSYNEQFF
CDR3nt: TGTGCCAGCAGCCTGCGGGACAGCTACAATGAGCAGTTCTTC

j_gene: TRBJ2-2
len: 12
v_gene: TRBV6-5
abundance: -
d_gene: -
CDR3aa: CASRTQRGELFF
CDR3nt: TGTGCCAGCAGAACGCAGCGCGGGGAGCTGTTTTTT

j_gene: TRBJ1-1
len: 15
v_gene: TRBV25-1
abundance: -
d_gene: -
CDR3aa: CASSEWGAVNTEAFF
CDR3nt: TGTGCCAGCAGTGAATGGGGAGCAGTGAACACTGAAGCTTTCTTT

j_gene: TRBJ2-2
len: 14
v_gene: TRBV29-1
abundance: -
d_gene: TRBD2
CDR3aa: CSVDGGGLTGELFF
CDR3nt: TGCAGCGTTGACGGGGGGGGCCTCACCGGGGAGCTGTTTTTT

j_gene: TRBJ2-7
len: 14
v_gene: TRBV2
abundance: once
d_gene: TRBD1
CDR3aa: CASSSGTGYYEQYF
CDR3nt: TGTGCCAGCAGTTCCGGGACAGGGTATTACGAGCAGTACTTC

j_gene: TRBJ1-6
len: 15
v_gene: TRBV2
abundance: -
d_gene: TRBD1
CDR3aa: CASSGTGQTNSPLHF
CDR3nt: TGTGCCAGCAGTGGTACGGGACAGACTAATTCACCCCTCCACTTT

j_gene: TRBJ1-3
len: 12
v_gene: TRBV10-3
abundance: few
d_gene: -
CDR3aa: CAIGRGGNTIYF
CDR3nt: TGTGCCATCGGTAGAGGGGGAAACACCATATATTTT

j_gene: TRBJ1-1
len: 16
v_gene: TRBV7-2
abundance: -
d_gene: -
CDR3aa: CASSLAGEVPLGWAFF
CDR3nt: TGTGCCAGCAGCTTAGCCGGCGAGGTCCCTCTAGGTTGGGCTTTCTTT

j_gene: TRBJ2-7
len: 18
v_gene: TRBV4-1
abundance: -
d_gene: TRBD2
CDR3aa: CASSQGLAGGGRSYEQYF
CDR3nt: TGCGCCAGCAGCCAGGGACTAGCGGGGGGCGGGAGATCCTACGAGCAGTACTTC

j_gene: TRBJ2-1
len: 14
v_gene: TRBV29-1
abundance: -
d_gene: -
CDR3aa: CSARTEVSYNEQFF
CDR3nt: TGCAGCGCCCGGACAGAAGTTTCGTACAATGAGCAGTTCTTC

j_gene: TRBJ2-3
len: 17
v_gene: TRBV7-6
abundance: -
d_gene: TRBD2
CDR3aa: CASSPLGGGTSTDTQYF
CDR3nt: TGTGCCAGCAGCCCCCTAGGCGGGGGAACTAGCACAGATACGCAGTATTTT

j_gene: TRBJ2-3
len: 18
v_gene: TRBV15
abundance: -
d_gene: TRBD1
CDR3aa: CATSRDNAGTGVADTQYF
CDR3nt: TGTGCCACCAGCAGAGATAATGCCGGGACAGGGGTGGCCGATACGCAGTATTTT

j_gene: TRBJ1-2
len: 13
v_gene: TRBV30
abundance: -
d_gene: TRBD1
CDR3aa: CAWSVRGQDGYTF
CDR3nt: TGTGCCTGGAGTGTAAGGGGGCAGGATGGCTACACCTTC

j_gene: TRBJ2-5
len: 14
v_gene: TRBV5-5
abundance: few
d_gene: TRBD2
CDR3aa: CASSLAPGGKTQYF
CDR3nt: TGTGCCAGCAGCTTGGCCCCCGGGGGGAAGACCCAGTACTTC

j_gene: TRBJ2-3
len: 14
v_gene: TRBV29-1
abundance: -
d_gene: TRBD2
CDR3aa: CSVGLAGGMDTQYF
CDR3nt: TGCAGCGTTGGACTAGCGGGAGGGATGGATACGCAGTATTTT

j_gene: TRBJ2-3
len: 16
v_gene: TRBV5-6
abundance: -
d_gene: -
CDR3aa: CASSLGWDSTTDTQYF
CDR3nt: TGTGCCAGCAGCTTGGGTTGGGACTCTACCACAGATACGCAGTATTTT

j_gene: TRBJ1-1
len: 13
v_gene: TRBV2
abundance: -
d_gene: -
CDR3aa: CASSRQTNTEAFF
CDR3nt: TGTGCCAGCAGCAGACAGACGAACACTGAAGCTTTCTTT

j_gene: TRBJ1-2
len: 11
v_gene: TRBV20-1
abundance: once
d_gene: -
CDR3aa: CGGRSNYGYTF
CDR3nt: TGCGGAGGGCGGTCTAACTATGGCTACACCTTC

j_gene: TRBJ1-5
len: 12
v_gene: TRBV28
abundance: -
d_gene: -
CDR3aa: CASTSGPQPQHF
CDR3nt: TGTGCCAGCACGTCAGGGCCTCAGCCCCAGCATTTT

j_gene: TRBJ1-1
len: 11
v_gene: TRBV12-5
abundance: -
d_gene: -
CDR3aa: CASGPSPEAFF
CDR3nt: TGTGCTAGTGGCCCCTCCCCTGAAGCTTTCTTT

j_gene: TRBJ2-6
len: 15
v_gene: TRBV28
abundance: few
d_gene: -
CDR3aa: CASSTGGSGANVLTF
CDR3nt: TGTGCCAGCTCTACCGGAGGCTCTGGGGCCAACGTCCTGACTTTC

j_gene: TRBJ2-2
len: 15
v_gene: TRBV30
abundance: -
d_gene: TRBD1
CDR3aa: CAWNWDRSNTGELFF
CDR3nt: TGTGCCTGGAACTGGGACAGGTCGAACACCGGGGAGCTGTTTTTT

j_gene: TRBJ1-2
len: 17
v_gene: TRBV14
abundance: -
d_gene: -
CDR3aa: CASSQLGGEGANYGYTF
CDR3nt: TGTGCCAGCAGCCAACTTGGTGGGGAGGGCGCGAACTATGGCTACACCTTC

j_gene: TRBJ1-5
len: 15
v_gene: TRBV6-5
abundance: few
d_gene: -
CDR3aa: CASSYSGVGNQPQHF
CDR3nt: TGTGCCAGCAGTTACTCAGGGGTCGGCAATCAGCCCCAGCATTTT

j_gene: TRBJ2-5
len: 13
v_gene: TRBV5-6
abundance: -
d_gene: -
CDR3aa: CASSLARGETQYF
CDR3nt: TGTGCCAGCAGCTTGGCACGGGGGGAGACCCAGTACTTC

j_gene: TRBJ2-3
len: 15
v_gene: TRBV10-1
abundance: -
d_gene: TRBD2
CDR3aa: CASSDEREGSDTQYF
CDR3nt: TGCGCCAGCAGTGACGAGCGGGAGGGGTCAGATACGCAGTATTTT

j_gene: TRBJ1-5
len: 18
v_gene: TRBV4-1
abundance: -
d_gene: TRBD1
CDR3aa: CASSRFGVTGERDQPQHF
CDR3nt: TGCGCCAGCAGCCGCTTTGGGGTGACAGGGGAGCGGGATCAGCCCCAGCATTTT

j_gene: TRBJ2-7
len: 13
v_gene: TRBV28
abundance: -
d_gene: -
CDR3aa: CASIAGNSYEQYF
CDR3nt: TGTGCCAGCATAGCCGGGAACTCCTACGAGCAGTACTTC

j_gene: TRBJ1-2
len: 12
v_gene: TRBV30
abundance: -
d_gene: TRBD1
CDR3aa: CAWSVQGDGYTF
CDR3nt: TGTGCCTGGAGCGTACAGGGGGATGGCTACACCTTC

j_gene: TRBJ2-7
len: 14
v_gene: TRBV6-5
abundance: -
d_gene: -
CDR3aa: CAVSRGGFSYEQYF
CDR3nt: TGTGCCGTCTCGAGGGGGGGATTCTCCTACGAGCAGTACTTC

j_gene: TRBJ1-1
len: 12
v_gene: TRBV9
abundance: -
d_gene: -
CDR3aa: CASSVTDTEAFF
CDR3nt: TGTGCCAGCAGCGTCACAGACACTGAAGCTTTCTTT

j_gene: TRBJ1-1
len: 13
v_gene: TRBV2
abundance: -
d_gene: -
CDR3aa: CASSLGGFSGAFF
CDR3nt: TGTGCCAGCAGTCTAGGGGGTTTCAGTGGGGCTTTCTTT

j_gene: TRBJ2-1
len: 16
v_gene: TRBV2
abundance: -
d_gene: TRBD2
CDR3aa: CASNPSGGASYNEQFF
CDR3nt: TGTGCCAGCAACCCCAGCGGGGGGGCTTCCTACAATGAGCAGTTCTTC

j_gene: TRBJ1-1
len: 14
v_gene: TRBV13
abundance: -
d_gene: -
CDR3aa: CASSLGGVGTEAFF
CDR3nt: TGTGCCAGCAGCTTAGGAGGGGTGGGCACTGAAGCTTTCTTT

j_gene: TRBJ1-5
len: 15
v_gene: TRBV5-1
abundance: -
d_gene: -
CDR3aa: CASSLEGLRGQPQHF
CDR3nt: TGCGCCAGCAGCTTGGAAGGGTTGCGGGGTCAGCCCCAGCATTTT

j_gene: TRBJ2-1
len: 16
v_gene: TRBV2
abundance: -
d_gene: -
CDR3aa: CASRARGRGPNNEQFF
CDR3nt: TGTGCCAGCAGAGCCCGAGGGCGGGGGCCGAACAATGAGCAGTTCTTC

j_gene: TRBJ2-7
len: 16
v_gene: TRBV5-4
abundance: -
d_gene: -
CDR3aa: CASSLSSSGSTYEQYF
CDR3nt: TGTGCCAGCAGCTTGTCTAGTTCAGGGTCTACCTACGAGCAGTACTTC

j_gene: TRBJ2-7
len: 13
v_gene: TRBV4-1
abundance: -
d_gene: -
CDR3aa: CASSQRGGAEQYF
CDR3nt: TGCGCCAGCAGCCAAAGGGGCGGGGCCGAGCAGTACTTC

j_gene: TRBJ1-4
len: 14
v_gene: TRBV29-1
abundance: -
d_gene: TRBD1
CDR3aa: CSVEGTGTNEKLFF
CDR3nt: TGCAGCGTTGAGGGGACAGGGACTAATGAAAAACTGTTTTTT

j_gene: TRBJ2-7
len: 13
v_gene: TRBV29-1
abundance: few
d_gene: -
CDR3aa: CSVQSETRYEQYF
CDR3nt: TGCAGCGTACAGTCGGAAACTCGCTACGAGCAGTACTTC